This T cell receptor beta chain appears in the sequencing data of a study of T cell repertoires in cytomegalovirus infection. For the study at large: Selected CMV epitopes included recently identified HLA-C-restricted ones as well as well-studied HLA-B-restricted ones. The public TCR beta signatures pointed to both CMV infection and matching HLA type. Study-wide results and caveats: Dominating the ex vivo response were TCR beta clonotypes that were CMV-specific and HLA-C-restricted. Summed public TCR beta family frequency identified CMV carriers bearing the relevant HLA.

CDR1 and CDR2 (germline): MGHRA, YSYEKL. This CDR3 spans 13 amino acids. The ends were cut back, 1 base at V and 3 bases at J, with 5 bases in the middle. Comments on this clonotype: The antigen is undetermined.

TCRdb independently ran MiXCR on the reads; one entry per CDR3 protein. The sample lists 700,000 to 950,000 distinct CDR3 sequences; 32% were seen once. Sequencing was performed on cultured CD8+ T cells from PBMCs, taken from culture after CMV antigen stimulation. This TCR derives from a human donor in good health (CMV status not recorded). Some clones in this sample may be carry-over from other donors' samples. The V call is TRBV4-1, the J call TRBJ2-3; D not certain. CDR3 nucleotide sequence: TGCGCCAGCAGCCAAGCTGTTACAGATACGCAGTATTTT. Protein product: CASSQAVTDTQYF.